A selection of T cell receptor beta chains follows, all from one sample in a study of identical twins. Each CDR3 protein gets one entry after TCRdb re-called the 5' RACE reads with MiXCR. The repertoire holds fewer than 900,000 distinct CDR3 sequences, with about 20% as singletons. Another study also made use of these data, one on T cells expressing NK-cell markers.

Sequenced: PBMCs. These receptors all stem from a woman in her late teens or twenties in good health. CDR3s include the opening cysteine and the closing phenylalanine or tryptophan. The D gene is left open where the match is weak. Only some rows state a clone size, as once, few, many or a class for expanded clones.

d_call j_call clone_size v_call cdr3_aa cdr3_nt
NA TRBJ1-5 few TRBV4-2 CASSQAREGNQPQHF TGTGCCAGCAGCCAAGCTCGAGAGGGCAATCAGCCCCAGCATTTT
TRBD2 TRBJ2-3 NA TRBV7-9 CASSGTSGGRYSDTQYF TGTGCCAGCAGCGGGACTAGCGGGGGGCGCTACTCAGATACGCAGTATTTT
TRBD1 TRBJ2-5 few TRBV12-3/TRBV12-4 CASSFRQGVYETQYF TGTGCCAGCAGTTTCCGACAGGGGGTTTACGAGACCCAGTACTTC
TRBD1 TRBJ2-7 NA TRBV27 CASSHGTGGGDEQYF TGTGCCAGCAGTCACGGGACAGGGGGTGGGGACGAGCAGTACTTC
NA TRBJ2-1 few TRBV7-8 CASRQNNEQFF TGTGCCAGCAGGCAAAACAATGAGCAGTTCTTC
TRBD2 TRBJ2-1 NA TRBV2 CACSFMVLAGGSYNEQFF TGTGCCTGCAGTTTCATGGTCCTAGCGGGGGGCTCCTACAATGAGCAGTTCTTC
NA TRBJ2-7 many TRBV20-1 CSARGGSYEQYF TGCAGTGCTAGAGGGGGGTCGTACGAGCAGTACTTC
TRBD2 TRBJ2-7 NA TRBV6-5 CASSYQREGRIVEQYF TGTGCCAGCAGTTACCAGCGGGAGGGCCGAATCGTCGAGCAGTACTTC
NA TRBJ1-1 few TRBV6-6 CASSTVNTEAFF TGTGCCAGCAGTACAGTGAACACTGAAGCTTTCTTT
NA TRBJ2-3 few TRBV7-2 CASSPYRDTQYF TGTGCCAGCAGCCCGTACCGAGATACGCAGTATTTT
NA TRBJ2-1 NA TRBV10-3 CAISVEGGSFNEQFF TGTGCCATCAGTGTAGAGGGGGGATCGTTCAATGAGCAGTTCTTC
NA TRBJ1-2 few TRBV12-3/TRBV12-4 CASSFHATF TGTGCCAGCAGTTTCCACGCCACCTTC
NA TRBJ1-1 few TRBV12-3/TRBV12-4 CASSLRGLSTEAFF TGTGCCAGCAGTTTGCGGGGGTTATCGACTGAAGCTTTCTTT
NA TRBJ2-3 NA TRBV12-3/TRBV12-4 CASSSLASSTDTQYF TGTGCCAGCAGTTCTCTAGCGTCTAGCACAGATACGCAGTATTTT